This T cell receptor (beta chain) is from a study of cytomegalovirus exposure and HLA in healthy donors. At the level of the study: A prior analysis found more than 90 million unique TCR beta sequences from 150 million to 200 million T cells. Study observations and caveats: Several of the most significant clusters appeared linked to common viral pathogens, based on a later analysis. Apparent HLA restriction characterized most CMV-associated TCR beta chains in a later analysis. It was about 150 TCR beta chains that were listed as cytomegalovirus-associated.

Many counts were recorded for this clone. No antigen is known for it. PCR used 60 Vbeta primers and 13 Jbeta primers. Here immunoSEQ multiplex PCR was the method, and the copy in TCRdb shows in-frame clones only, minus some. The sample holds approximately 160,000 clones, roughly 72% seen once. The germline V and J ends were trimmed by 4 bases and 1 base, with 5 bases remaining between them. From germline, CDR1 is MGHDK and CDR2 SYGVNS. The CDR3 spans 12 residues. This TCR was recovered from a man in his forties in good health and CMV-seronegative. The chain recombines TRBV25-1 with TRBJ2-7; tentatively, D is TRBD1 (5 bases). The sample was PBMCs. The CDR3 spells CASSGQSYEQYF. CDR3 nucleotide sequence: TGTGCCAGCAGTGGACAGTCCTACGAGCAGTACTTC.